What follows are 26 T cell receptor beta chains derived from one specimen sequenced in a study of CD8 T cell repertoires and HIV-1 epitope variants. No antigens are known for them. TCRdb's table, derived via immunoSEQ multiplex PCR, lists solely in-frame clones and lacks some. The sample has about 6,300 clones, 65% to 70% seen once. The sequenced sample was cultured CD8+ T cells derived from PBMCs. The receptors come from a male donor with HIV.

This sequence joins TRBV5-6 and TRBJ1-2, with D hard to call. Trimming removed 1 base from V and 4 bases from J, with 11 bases in between. The CDR3 spans 14 residues. Per the germline V gene, CDR1 is SGHDT and CDR2 is YYEEEE. In DNA form, the CDR3 reads TGTGCCAGCAGCTTGAACCGAGGAGCCTATGGCTACACCTTC. Its translation is CASSLNRGAYGYTF.

This chain joins TRBV25-1 and TRBJ2-1; 7 bases agree with TRBD1. Trimming took 6 bases from V and 7 from J; bases not matched to a gene: 6. The length of the CDR3 is 13 residues. Germline CDR1 and CDR2: MGHDK and SYGVNS. CDR3 in amino acids: CASRGGDLNEQFF. Written as DNA, the CDR3 is TGTGCCAGCAGAGGGGGCGATCTAAATGAGCAGTTCTTC.

The CDR3 here is CASSSGHPSSGNTIYF. The CDR3 DNA follows: TGTGCCAGCAGTTCGGGACACCCGAGCTCTGGAAACACCATATATTTT. V is TRBV27 and J is TRBJ1-3; D is perhaps TRBD1 (6 bases). The germline gives CDR1 MNHEY, CDR2 SMNVEV (reference sequence). The V end lost 4 bases, the J end lost 0 bases, and 13 bases lay between the germline ends. CDR3 length equals 16 residues.

This chain connects TRBV5-6 to TRBJ2-7; no clear D gene. This CDR3 has 14 residues. From germline, CDR1 is SGHDT and CDR2 YYEEEE. V was cut by 0 bases and J by 3 bases, with 10 bases left in between. CDR3 loop: CASSLDSMYYEQYF. The DNA for the CDR3 is TGTGCCAGCAGCTTGGACAGCATGTACTACGAGCAGTACTTC.

The chain has TRBV6-1 and TRBJ1-6, with D possibly TRBD1 on 5 matching bases. Germline CDR1 is MNHNS and CDR2 is SASEGT. V was shortened by 5 bases and J by 5 bases, with 13 bases between the two germline ends. This CDR3 is built from 15 residues. CDR3 nucleotides: TGTGCCAGCAGTCGACAGCCGAAGGATAATTCACCCCTCCACTTT. The encoded protein is CASSRQPKDNSPLHF.

The chain combines TRBV6-1 with TRBJ2-7; 8 nucleotides agree with TRBD2. This CDR3 has 15 amino acids. Germline CDR1 MNHNS, CDR2 SASEGT. V lost 4 bases to trimming and J lost 5 bases; unmatched junction nucleotides: 10. CDR3 DNA: TGTGCCAGCAGTGTTGAGCGGGGGCTAAGCCACGAGCAGTACTTC. Protein product: CASSVERGLSHEQYF.

This chain links TRBV4-2 with TRBJ1-3; D gene unclear. CDR1 and CDR2 from the germline V gene are LGHNA and YNFKEQ. The V end lost 0 bases, the J end lost 0 bases, and 6 bases lay between the germline ends. CDR3 length: 15 amino acids. The chain's CDR3 is CASSQDRSSGNTIYF. DNA of the CDR3: TGTGCCAGCAGCCAAGACAGGAGCTCTGGAAACACCATATATTTT.

CDR3: CASSPRDLLGNTEAFF. The CDR3 region has the DNA TGTGCCAGCTCACCCCGGGACCTATTAGGAAACACTGAAGCTTTCTTT. The genes are TRBV18 and TRBJ1-1, with D possibly matching TRBD1 (5 bases). Trimming stripped 3 bases from V and 2 bases from J, with 16 bases between. Germline loops: CDR1 KGHSH, CDR2 LQKENI. CDR3 size: 16 residues.

This clone was counted between two and nine times. The chain links TRBV7-2 to TRBJ2-1; 8 bases agree with TRBD2. This CDR3 has 17 residues. Trimming at V came to 1 base and at J to 6 bases, leaving 11 bases not matched to a gene. The V gene's germline CDR1 is SGHTA and CDR2 FQGNSA. For the CDR3, the DNA is TGTGCCAGCAGCTTAGAGCCCCGGACTAGCTGGGGCAATGAGCAGTTCTTC. It yields the protein CASSLEPRTSWGNEQFF.

This clone was counted a single time. The chain is built from TRBV15 and TRBJ2-1, with D perhaps assigned TRBD1 or TRBD2 (6 bases each). The CDR3 loop spans 16 amino acids. Trimming shortened V by 3 bases and J by 10 bases, and 22 bases separated the two germline ends. Looked up from germline, CDR1 is LNHNV and CDR2 is YYDKDF (reference sequence). The CDR3 region has the DNA TGTGCCACCAGCAGTCGCCTCGGGGGCGCATTGGTGGAGCAGTTCTTC. Protein sequence: CATSSRLGGALVEQFF.

The chain recombines TRBV23-1 with TRBJ1-2; a weak D match, TRBD1 (5 bases). TRBV23-1 is classed as an ORF, of uncertain function. The V end lost 4 bases, the J end lost 4 bases, and 16 bases lay between the germline ends. The CDR3 contains 15 residues. The DNA for the CDR3 is TGCGCCAGCAGTCGGCCGGACCTGGGGCCCTATGGCTACACCTTC. Encoded protein: CASSRPDLGPYGYTF.

The rearrangement joins TRBV28 to TRBJ2-3; 7 positions agree with TRBD1. V was pared by 6 bases and J by 1 base, with 7 bases of the junction left unmatched. CDR1 and CDR2 from the germline V gene are MDHEN and SYDVKM. The CDR3 contains 15 residues. The CDR3 DNA is TGTGCCAGCAGCACCAACAGGGGCGGCACAGATACGCAGTATTTT. Translation: CASSTNRGGTDTQYF.

The chain combines TRBV27 with TRBJ1-4; D is ambiguous. This CDR3 is 15 amino acids long. V shed 6 bases and J shed 2 bases, with 13 bases lying between them. From germline, CDR1 is MNHEY and CDR2 SMNVEV (reference sequence). In DNA form, the CDR3 reads TGTGCCAGCAGCCTGTGGCCCGGCACTAATGAAAAACTGTTTTTT. Its translation is CASSLWPGTNEKLFF.

The chain uses TRBV28 and TRBJ1-1; the D is unclear. Germline V CDR1 and CDR2: MDHEN, SYDVKM. V dropped 6 bases and J dropped 8 bases, with 13 bases sitting between them. This CDR3 contains 12 residues. This chain's CDR3 is CASREPGKEAFF. Written as DNA, the CDR3 is TGTGCCAGCAGGGAACCGGGAAAAGAAGCTTTCTTT.

The chain carries TRBV5-1 and TRBJ2-3; TRBD2 is a possible D gene (6 bases). The V gene lost 0 bases and the J gene lost 4 bases, with 9 bases spanning the gap. The CDR3 is made up of 14 amino acids. Germline V gives CDR1 SGHRS, CDR2 YFSETQ. Here the CDR3 DNA reads TGCGCCAGCAGCTTGGTAGGGGAGGCAGATACGCAGTATTTT. Its translation: CASSLVGEADTQYF.

V and J are TRBV7-8 and TRBJ2-2; 9 bases agree with TRBD1. Germline CDR1 SGHVS, CDR2 FQNEAQ. The V segment lost 8 bases and the J segment 2 bases; nucleotides outside the gene matches: 12. CDR3 size: 17 residues. The CDR3 DNA sequence: TGTGCCAGCTCTATTTCCAGGACAGGGGTTAACACCGGGGAGCTGTTTTTT. Its translation is CASSISRTGVNTGELFF. Full variable domain (rest looked up from reference TRBV7-8 and TRBJ2-2): GAGVSQSPRYKVAKRGQDVALRCDPISGHVSLFWYQQALGQGPEFLTYFQNEAQLDKSGLPSDRFFAERPEGSVSTLKIQRTQQEDSAVYLCASSISRTGVNTGELFFGEGSRLTVL.

V gene TRBV19 combines with J gene TRBJ2-5, with TRBD1 identical over 7 bases. The V gene's germline CDR1 is LNHDA and CDR2 SQIVND (reference sequence). J was trimmed by 5 bases and V by 3 bases; bases with no gene match: 6. The CDR3 totals 14 residues. CDR3 bases: TGTGCCAGTAGTATTAGACAGGGTTCGGAGACCCAGTACTTC. Translation gives CASSIRQGSETQYF. Supplemented by reference TRBV19 and TRBJ2-5, the full variable domain reads DGGITQSPKYLFRKEGQNVTLSCEQNLNHDAMYWYRQDPGQGLRLIYYSQIVNDFQKGDIAEGYSVSREKKESFPLTVTSAQKNPTAFYLCASSIRQGSETQYFGPGTRLLVL.

V is TRBV5-1 and J is TRBJ1-4; weak D call: TRBD1 (6 bases). CDR3 length equals 14 residues. The V end lost 1 base, the J end lost 3 bases, and 7 bases lay between the germline ends. Germline V lookup: CDR1 SGHRS, CDR2 YFSETQ. CDR3 in amino acids: CASSLTGSNEKLFF. CDR3 DNA: TGCGCCAGCAGCTTGACAGGGTCTAATGAAAAACTGTTTTTT.

The CDR3 sequence: CASSLDGQLVYYGYTF. The CDR3 DNA reads TGTGCCAGCAGCTTGGACGGACAGCTCGTTTACTATGGCTACACCTTC. The rearrangement joins TRBV5-6 to TRBJ1-2, with D possibly matching TRBD1 (6 bases). Germline assignment: CDR1 SGHDT and CDR2 YYEEEE. The CDR3 is 16 amino acids. V shed 0 bases and J shed 3 bases, with 15 bases lying between them.

J is TRBJ2-1 and V is TRBV11-1, with a possible D match to TRBD2 (6 bases). CDR1 SGHAT and CDR2 FQDESV come from the germline V gene (reference sequence). This CDR3 is 15 amino acids long. Trimming removed 0 bases at V and 7 bases at J, with 13 bases between. The CDR3 loop is CASSLARLARNEQFF. As DNA, the CDR3 is TGTGCCAGCAGCTTAGCTAGGCTAGCGAGGAATGAGCAGTTCTTC.

Turning to this clone: One junction end does not reproduce the germline sequence, and a read error may be involved. The rearrangement links TRBV10-1 to TRBJ2-1; D may match TRBD1 or TRBD2 (5 bases each). This CDR3 is built from 13 residues. Germline lookup yields CDR1 WNHNN and CDR2 SYGVQD (reference sequence). The CDR3 bases are TGCGCCAGCAGTGAGTCGCCCCGGGACCCAACAATCTTC. Translated, it gives CASSESPRDPTIF.

V is TRBV7-3 and J is TRBJ2-1; either TRBD1 or TRBD2 may supply D (5 bases each). V was trimmed by 0 bases and J by 8 bases, leaving 5 bases between them. Germline V gene data show CDR1 as SGHTA and CDR2 as FQGTGA. This CDR3 has 12 residues. DNA for the CDR3: TGTGCCAGCAGCTTAACGGGGGATGAGCAGTTCTTC. It is translated as CASSLTGDEQFF.

The chain carries TRBV19 and TRBJ1-1; D perhaps matches TRBD1 (5 bases). The V gene's germline CDR1 is LNHDA and CDR2 SQIVND (reference sequence). V was cut by 0 bases and J by 6 bases, with 11 bases left in between. The CDR3 sequence is 14 residues long. CDR3 loop: CASSIDSRGPEAFF. The CDR3 nucleotides are TGTGCCAGTAGTATAGATTCGAGGGGACCTGAAGCTTTCTTT.

In nucleotides, the CDR3 is TGTGCCAGCAGTCGGGGGGACACTGAAGCTTTCTTT. This encodes CASSRGDTEAFF. This chain joins TRBV6-1 and TRBJ1-1; TRBD1 might be the D (5 bases). Germline V gene lookup returns CDR1 MNHNS and CDR2 SASEGT. V was cut by 5 bases and J by 3 bases, with 7 bases left in between. This CDR3 has 12 residues.

The chain combines TRBV14 with TRBJ1-1; no definite D call. The V gene lost 1 base and the J gene lost 1 base, with 10 bases spanning the gap. CDR3 length equals 15 residues. Per germline, CDR1 SGHDN and CDR2 FVKESK. CDR3 nucleotide sequence: TGTGCCAGCAGCCAAGTCTTGGTGTCGAACACTGAAGCTTTCTTT. This sequence encodes CASSQVLVSNTEAFF.

This clone was seen a single time. The chain recombines TRBV7-2 with TRBJ2-1; 7 nucleotides line up with TRBD1. Per the germline V gene, CDR1 is SGHTA and CDR2 is FQGNSA. J was trimmed by 4 bases and V by 5 bases; bases with no gene match: 2. This CDR3 is 13 amino acids long. The CDR3 sequence is CASSPGQYNEQFF. As DNA, the CDR3 is TGTGCCAGCAGCCCGGGACAGTACAATGAGCAGTTCTTC.